Following are 26 T cell receptor beta chains from one sample sequenced in a study of T cell repertoires in cytomegalovirus infection. Their specific antigens are unknown. One entry per CDR3 protein, called by TCRdb with MiXCR from the reads. The data contain about 160,000 distinct CDR3 sequences, approximately 21% of them singletons. This specimen was CD8+ T cells from cultured PBMCs, taken from culture after CMV antigen stimulation. Receptor source: a human donor in good health (CMV status not recorded). Some clones in this sample may be carry-over from other donors' samples.

The chain uses TRBV7-9 and TRBJ1-1; D not resolved. The CDR3 is 15 residues long. V was clipped by 0 bases and J by 2 bases, with 10 bases between them. CDR1 and CDR2 from the germline V gene are SEHNR and FQNEAQ (reference sequence). This CDR3 is CASSLALGKNTEAFF. The CDR3 DNA sequence: TGTGCCAGCAGCTTAGCGTTAGGGAAAAACACTGAAGCTTTCTTT.

This clonotype was detected a few times. This rearrangement joins TRBV7-9 to TRBJ2-7; perhaps D is TRBD1 or TRBD2 (5 bases each). This CDR3 has 15 residues. In germline, CDR1 is SEHNR, CDR2 FQNEAQ (reference sequence). V lost 5 bases, J lost 3 bases, and 17 bases lay in between. The CDR3 loop is CASSPSQGRYYEQYF. CDR3 in DNA: TGTGCCAGCAGCCCATCCCAGGGACGTTACTACGAGCAGTACTTC.

The chain links TRBV25-1 to TRBJ1-4, with 11 positions matching TRBD1. CDR3 length: 15 residues. The ends lost 3 bases at V and 7 bases at J; junction bases unmatched: 4. The germline V gene encodes CDR1 MGHDK and CDR2 SYGVNS. This chain's CDR3 is CASSEGTGGFEKLFF. The CDR3 nucleotides are TGTGCCAGCAGTGAGGGGACAGGGGGTTTTGAAAAACTGTTTTTT.

This chain links TRBV6-6 with TRBJ1-1, with D hard to call. The CDR3 length is 13 residues. Germline values: CDR1 MNHNY, CDR2 SVGAGI (reference sequence). V shed 6 bases and J shed 5 bases, with 13 bases lying between them. The CDR3 region is CASRANSGTEAFF. DNA for the CDR3: TGTGCCAGCAGGGCGAATAGTGGGACTGAAGCTTTCTTT.

This clonotype was counted between two and nine times. This sequence joins TRBV15 and TRBJ1-1, with D unresolved. V lost 0 bases, J lost 3 bases, and 11 bases lay in between. Per germline, CDR1 LNHNV and CDR2 YYDKDF (reference sequence). The CDR3 totals 15 residues. The CDR3 is CATSREASLYTEAFF. In nucleotides, the CDR3 is TGTGCCACCAGCAGAGAGGCCAGTTTATACACTGAAGCTTTCTTT.

The CDR3 sequence: CSARPRDRVERTEAFF. As DNA, the CDR3 is TGCAGTGCTAGGCCGCGGGACAGGGTGGAGCGGACTGAAGCTTTCTTT. The V call is TRBV20-1, the J call TRBJ1-1; 9 bases line up with TRBD1. Germline values: CDR1 DFQATT, CDR2 SNEGSKA (reference sequence). Trimming took 3 bases from V and 5 from J; bases not matched to a gene: 13. This CDR3 has 16 residues.

This clonotype turned up a few times. This sequence joins TRBV7-6 and TRBJ2-7; 9 nucleotides align to TRBD1. Germline trimming cut 3 bases from V and 4 bases from J; bases unmatched to any gene: 10. The V gene's germline CDR1 is SGHVS and CDR2 FNYEAQ. The CDR3 spans 16 residues. The DNA for the CDR3 is TGTGCCAGCAGCTTTGGGGTCGACAGGGGGATTTACGAGCAGTACTTC. Its translation: CASSFGVDRGIYEQYF.

The rearrangement links TRBV7-2 to TRBJ1-1; D gene unclear. V was pared by 1 base and J by 9 bases, with 0 bases between. CDR3 size: 9 residues. The germline CDR1 and CDR2 sequences are SGHTA and FQGNSA. CDR3 sequence (DNA): TGTGCCAGCAGCTTAGAAGCTTTCTTT. Its protein product is CASSLEAFF.

The gene calls are TRBV7-2 and TRBJ2-6; D remains unclear. The V and J ends lost 3 bases and 0 bases respectively, with 15 bases between them. The germline CDR1 and CDR2 sequences are SGHTA and FQGNSA. The CDR3 consists of 18 residues. As DNA, the CDR3 is TGTGCCAGCAGCTTTGTCTCAGGCTCCCTCTCTGGGGCCAACGTCCTGACTTTC. It encodes CASSFVSGSLSGANVLTF.

The chain links TRBV4-1 to TRBJ1-2, with a tentative D call TRBD1 (5 bases). This CDR3 is built from 15 residues. The ends were cut back, 3 bases at V and 0 bases at J, with 11 bases in the middle. Per germline, CDR1 MGHRA and CDR2 YSYEKL. Here the CDR3 DNA reads TGCGCCAGCAGCCAGATGCAGGGATCTAACTATGGCTACACCTTC. Translating gives CASSQMQGSNYGYTF.

V gene TRBV10-3 combines with J gene TRBJ2-7, with 8 bases fitting TRBD1. The length of the CDR3 is 15 residues. V was pared by 6 bases and J by 0 bases, with 7 bases of the junction left unmatched. CDR1 is ENHRY and CDR2 is SYGVKD in the germline V gene. The CDR3 coding sequence is TGTGCCATCAGCGGACAGGGAGGAAGCTCCTACGAGCAGTACTTC. Amino acids: CAISGQGGSSYEQYF.

This clonotype was observed a handful of times. CDR3 bases: TGTGCCAGCAGCCAAGGGATATGGGAAGCTTTCTTT. Its translation is CASSQGIWEAFF. This chain connects TRBV14 to TRBJ1-1; D call uncertain. V was trimmed by 1 base and J by 8 bases, leaving 8 bases between them. The CDR3 consists of 12 residues. Germline CDR1 SGHDN, CDR2 FVKESK.

This chain joins TRBV4-1 and TRBJ2-1, with D maybe TRBD1 (5 bases). The CDR3 runs to 13 residues. Germline CDR1 and CDR2: MGHRA and YSYEKL. Trimming cost V 4 bases and J 8 bases, with 12 bases left between them. CDR3 residues: CASSPPGRDEQFF. CDR3 nucleotides: TGCGCCAGCAGCCCCCCCGGCAGGGATGAGCAGTTCTTC.

This clonotype was seen more than once but under ten times. The chain couples TRBV2 to TRBJ2-7, with unresolved D. The CDR3 contains 11 residues. Trimming removed 5 bases from V and 6 bases from J, with 8 bases in between. Germline V gives CDR1 SNHLY, CDR2 FYNNEI. The CDR3 region is CASSPSLEQYF. CDR3 DNA: TGTGCCAGCAGTCCCAGCCTCGAGCAGTACTTC.

This clonotype was picked up a small number of times. This chain joins TRBV7-6 and TRBJ2-3; maybe TRBD2 (5 bases). The germline CDR1 and CDR2 sequences are SGHVS and FNYEAQ. This CDR3 is 14 amino acids long. V was cut by 10 bases and J by 4 bases, with 18 bases left in between. The CDR3 sequence: CATTPGKGADTQYF. The CDR3 DNA follows: TGTGCCACAACCCCTGGAAAGGGAGCAGATACGCAGTATTTT.

The chain uses TRBV7-9 and TRBJ1-2, with D uncertain. V was cut by 3 bases and J by 12 bases, with 5 bases left in between. Germline V gives CDR1 SEHNR, CDR2 FQNEAQ (reference sequence). CDR3 length equals 9 residues. The chain's CDR3 is CASSLGNTF. CDR3 sequence (DNA): TGTGCCAGCAGCTTGGGGAACACCTTC. Variable domain in full (rest from reference TRBV7-9 and TRBJ1-2): DTGVSQNPRHKITKRGQNVTFRCDPISEHNRLYWYRQTLGQGPEFLTYFQNEAQLEKSRLLSDRFSAERPKGSFSTLEIQRTEQGDSAMYLCASSLGNTFGSGTRLTVV.

The chain employs TRBV7-2 and TRBJ1-1, with a weak D call TRBD1 (6 bases). The germline V gene encodes CDR1 SGHTA and CDR2 FQGNSA. Trimming took off 4 bases at V and 4 bases at J, with 16 bases between the two ends. This CDR3 spans 15 amino acids. CDR3 sequence: CASSCPNGQSTEAFF. The CDR3 DNA reads as TGTGCCAGCAGCTGCCCCAACGGACAGTCCACTGAAGCTTTCTTT.

The chain recombines TRBV7-8 with TRBJ2-6; D remains unclear. Germline CDR1 and CDR2: SGHVS and FQNEAQ. Between the trimmed V and J ends, which lost 5 bases and 5 bases, there was a span of 16 bases. The CDR3 totals 16 residues. CDR3 amino acids: CASSVVLALRANVLTF. The CDR3 DNA is TGTGCCAGCAGCGTAGTCCTGGCCCTTAGGGCCAACGTCCTGACTTTC.

The chain couples TRBV7-2 to TRBJ2-5; D is perhaps TRBD2 (5 bases). Trimming left V 5 bases short and J 2 bases short, with 15 bases between. Germline CDR1 SGHTA, CDR2 FQGNSA. The CDR3 is 15 residues long. The CDR3, as DNA: TGTGCCAGCAGCCTGGATGCCGGGAAGCAAGAGACCCAGTACTTC. This translates into CASSLDAGKQETQYF. The full variable domain, rest sourced from reference TRBV7-2 and TRBJ2-5, is GAGVSQSPSNKVTEKGKDVELRCDPISGHTALYWYRQSLGQGLEFLIYFQGNSAPDKSGLPSDRFSAERTGGSVSTLTIQRTQQEDSAVYLCASSLDAGKQETQYFGPGTRLLVL.

This clonotype was seen only once. The chain couples TRBV29-1 to TRBJ1-1; TRBD1 aligns across 8 bases. V shed 6 bases, J shed 0 bases, and the junction held 6 bases outside the gene matches. Germline V lookup: CDR1 SQVTM, CDR2 ANQGSEA. The CDR3 covers 14 residues. The DNA of the CDR3 is TGCAGCGTACCCGGACAGGGATTGAACACTGAAGCTTTCTTT. This translates into CSVPGQGLNTEAFF.

V gene TRBV4-3 combines with J gene TRBJ1-1, with D possibly matching TRBD1 (5 bases). Germline values: CDR1 LGHNA, CDR2 YSLEER. CDR3 length equals 17 residues. Trimming stripped 0 bases from V and 4 bases from J, with 18 bases between. CDR3 amino acids: CASSQDLPGREFTEAFF. The CDR3 nucleotides are TGCGCCAGCAGCCAAGATCTACCTGGCAGGGAATTCACTGAAGCTTTCTTT.

This clonotype showed up just a few times. The chain links TRBV7-8 to TRBJ2-7; no definite D call. This CDR3 has 12 amino acids. Trimming shortened V by 5 bases and J by 3 bases, and 8 bases separated the two germline ends. CDR1 is SGHVS, CDR2 FQNEAQ, per germline. The CDR3 here is CASSPLVYEQYF. For the CDR3, the DNA is TGTGCCAGCAGCCCCCTAGTCTACGAGCAGTACTTC.

The rearrangement joins TRBV7-9 to TRBJ1-2; D unclear. V lost 1 base, J lost 8 bases, and 17 bases lay in between. The CDR3 is made up of 15 amino acids. Germline loops: CDR1 SEHNR, CDR2 FQNEAQ (reference sequence). CDR3 bases: TGTGCCAGCAGCTTAGGGGCGACGGGCCCCGGCGGCTACACCTTC. It specifies CASSLGATGPGGYTF. Variable domain in full (rest from reference TRBV7-9 and TRBJ1-2): DTGVSQNPRHKITKRGQNVTFRCDPISEHNRLYWYRQTLGQGPEFLTYFQNEAQLEKSRLLSDRFSAERPKGSFSTLEIQRTEQGDSAMYLCASSLGATGPGGYTFGSGTRLTVV.

There are a few counts of this clonotype. J is TRBJ1-5 and V is TRBV12-5; maybe TRBD1 (5 bases). V lost 5 bases and J lost 7, with 6 bases in between. This CDR3 has 11 amino acids. CDR1 is LGHNT and CDR2 is FRNRAP in the germline V gene. In DNA form, the CDR3 reads TGTGCTAGTGGTCAGGGCCAGCCCCAGCATTTT. It codes for CASGQGQPQHF. Together with reference TRBV12-5 and TRBJ1-5, the CDR3 gives the full variable domain: DARVTQTPRHKVTEMGQEVTMRCQPILGHNTVFWYRQTMMQGLELLAYFRNRAPLDDSGMPKDRFSAEMPDATLATLKIQPSEPRDSAVYFCASGQGQPQHFGDGTRLSIL.

This chain connects TRBV27 to TRBJ2-5, with 11 bases fitting TRBD1. This CDR3 is built from 14 residues. V gave up 4 bases and J gave up 5 bases; unmatched junction bases: 3. Per germline, CDR1 MNHEY and CDR2 SMNVEV (reference sequence). CDR3 amino acids: CASSSRDRGETQYF. In DNA, the CDR3 is TGTGCCAGCAGTTCACGGGACAGGGGGGAGACCCAGTACTTC.

This sequence joins TRBV12-3 or TRBV12-4 and TRBJ2-1, with 8 positions matching TRBD1. V shed 5 bases and J 0 bases; nucleotides not matched to a gene: 6. This CDR3 spans 16 amino acids. CDR3 in DNA: TGTGCCAGCAGTAGACAGGGGATTCCCTCCTACAATGAGCAGTTCTTC. Translating it yields CASSRQGIPSYNEQFF.